A selection of T cell receptor beta chains follows, all from one sample in a study of response to subunit inactivated influenza vaccine. From the RT-PCR reads, TCRdb called clonotypes with MiXCR, one entry per CDR3 protein. The data show over 650,000 distinct CDR3 sequences, about 18% seen once. The sequencing used PBMCs from blood, collected 4 to 6 days after vaccination. These receptor sequences come from a man in his fifties who received an inactivated influenza vaccine. Each CDR3 is given with its conserved first and last residue. D genes are given only for firm matches. Clone size is given for some rows only: seen once, a few or many times, or a class if the clone is expanded.

D: .; J: TRBJ2-3; V: TRBV6-1; size: .; DNA: TGTGCCAGCAGCGACCCCATTGCAGGGATAACGCAGTATTTT; CDR3: CASSDPIAGITQYF
D: TRBD2; J: TRBJ2-5; V: TRBV20-1; size: .; DNA: TGCAGTGCTAAACGGGGGGGCATGGAGACCCAGTACTTC; CDR3: CSAKRGGMETQYF
D: TRBD2; J: TRBJ2-1; V: TRBV20-1; size: many; DNA: TGCAGTGCTAGAGATGTGAGACTAGCTTCCTACAATGAGCAGTTCTTC; CDR3: CSARDVRLASYNEQFF
D: TRBD2; J: TRBJ2-5; V: TRBV13; size: .; DNA: TGTGCCAGCAGCCTCGGGCCGGTAGCGGGCCAAGAGACCCAGTACTTC; CDR3: CASSLGPVAGQETQYF
D: .; J: TRBJ2-1; V: TRBV3-1; size: few; DNA: TGTGCCAGCAGCCAAGATCTGAGGCACGGTGAGCAGTTCTTC; CDR3: CASSQDLRHGEQFF
D: TRBD2; J: TRBJ2-3; V: TRBV6-1; size: many; DNA: TGTGCCAGCAAAAGCATGGGACTAGCAGATACGCAGTATTTT; CDR3: CASKSMGLADTQYF
D: .; J: TRBJ1-1; V: TRBV4-2; size: few; DNA: TGTGCCAGCAGCACCGCGGTTAGGAACACTGAAGCTTTCTTT; CDR3: CASSTAVRNTEAFF
D: TRBD1; J: TRBJ2-7; V: TRBV12-3/TRBV12-4; size: .; DNA: TGTGCCAGCAGTTATACAGGGGCCAGTTACGAGCAGTACTTC; CDR3: CASSYTGASYEQYF
D: .; J: TRBJ1-2; V: TRBV6-2/TRBV6-3; size: few; DNA: TGTGCCAGCAGCAACCCCCCGGGATCCTATGGCTACACCTTC; CDR3: CASSNPPGSYGYTF
D: .; J: TRBJ1-5; V: TRBV20-1; size: .; DNA: TGCAGTGCCTCTTGGGACCTGGGCAATCAGCCCCAGCATTTT; CDR3: CSASWDLGNQPQHF
D: TRBD2; J: TRBJ2-7; V: TRBV5-6; size: .; DNA: TGTGCCAGCAGCTTGGTTGGCGGGAGAGCCTACGAGCAGTACTTC; CDR3: CASSLVGGRAYEQYF
D: TRBD2; J: TRBJ2-1; V: TRBV6-2/TRBV6-3; size: .; DNA: TGTGCCAGCAGTCCCACTCGTGGGAGGGCTTACAATGAGCAGTTCTTC; CDR3: CASSPTRGRAYNEQFF
D: .; J: TRBJ2-5; V: TRBV25-1; size: few; DNA: TGTGCCAGCAGTGAATGGACAGAGCAAGAGACCCAGTACTTC; CDR3: CASSEWTEQETQYF
D: .; J: TRBJ2-1; V: TRBV7-2; size: many; DNA: TGTGCCAGCAGCCTAAACAGAAATGAGCAGTTCTTC; CDR3: CASSLNRNEQFF